This record covers a single TCR beta chain. Its antigen is not identified. This sample is drawn from a study of cytomegalovirus exposure and HLA in healthy donors. Turning to the study itself: A data release that came early held some 79 million unique TCRs from HLA-typed donors.

Notes on the study in general: TCR beta V- and J-gene trimming, according to a later analysis, was linked to a missense DCLRE1C variant. Most of the TCR beta V segments (in an earlier analysis) were productive either about 87% or about 30% of the time. Among the CMV-associated chains, three were confirmed in vitro as specific for CMV antigens.

The CDR3 loop spans 16 amino acids. V trimming: 1 base; J trimming: 2 bases; junction bases outside the gene matches: 2. CDR1 is SGHTA and CDR2 is FQGTGA in the germline V gene. PCR amplification relied on 60 Vbeta primers (plus 13 Jbeta primers). Here immunoSEQ multiplex PCR was the method, and the copy in TCRdb shows in-frame clones only, minus some. Of roughly 250,000 clones listed, 84% are singletons. Sequencing used PBMCs. This chain uses TRBV7-3 with TRBJ1-4; 9 bases fit TRBD1. The sequence derives from a woman in her 40s in good health and CMV-seropositive. The CDR3 sequence is CASSLNGQGTNEKLFF. DNA for the CDR3: TGTGCCAGCAGCTTAAACGGACAGGGGACTAATGAAAAACTGTTTTTT.